This paragraph covers one T cell receptor (beta chain) sequence. Its antigen specificity is not known. No much larger clonotype is one base removed from it; base qualities were not supplied. The CDR3 regions of human TCRbeta chains were analyzed by immunosequencing. The original methods were these. TCRs in the repertoires were matched against a reference library of SARS-CoV-2-specific TCRs that had been generated with the MIRA antigen-specificity platform. Breadth was defined as the fraction of unique TCRs that were SARS-CoV-2-associated, and depth was defined as the fraction of total T cells that were SARS-CoV-2-associated. Using the MIRA data, each spike-specific TCR was mapped to the spike region that the TCR reacts to and placed in a CD4 or CD8 class. Log10-transformed breadth and depth values were compared by one-way ANOVA with Sidak's multiple comparisons tests. TCRdb re-hosts the immuneACCESS table, in-frame sequences only. Its copies lack some clones; in the studies checked, an unresolved V gene accounts for under half of them, and the cause for the rest is not known. That table is the source of V, J and clone size, and D and trimming were worked out from the DNA. Counted in this sample were around 200,000 clones; around nine tenths of them appeared once. Jointly, the top ten make up 7.7% of the sample.

The entry originates in a study of T cell responses to AZD1222 COVID-19 vaccine (dated by TCRdb to the early 2020s). Looking at the study overall: AZD1222 recipients with second doses at about 4 weeks or about 12 weeks were pooled, because spike-specific TCR depth and breadth did not differ between schedules. A total of more than 230 trial participants underwent TCR sequencing, of whom about 200 had received two doses of AZD1222 and about 25 had received two doses of the MenACWY control vaccine. Trial participants were enrolled into age subgroups of 18-55, 56-69 and 70-plus years, which contained about 150, 27 and 61 TCR-sequenced participants, respectively.

Summary of the overall study and its limitations: Epitopes outside the regions mutated in the B.1.351 and B.1.1.7 variants were reportedly recognized by nearly half of the unique spike-specific TCRs. Only six or seven AZD1222 recipients were SARS-CoV-2 seropositive at baseline, limiting conclusions about previously exposed vaccinees. After two AZD1222 doses, spike-specific TCR breadth and depth were significantly higher than at day 0 and than in MenACWY recipients. The 56-69-year group was small, and its depth increase did not reach significance, likely because of low power. Because no samples from the day 14 peak response were available, repertoires could be characterized only after the peak T cell response. Most participants were white British and females outnumbered males, and the authors suggested that clonal diversity may have been underestimated. The vaccine-associated CD4 TCRs covered the entire spike protein, and the dominant responses fell in regions 160-218 and 743-854.

Explained via the paper, the time point label denotes: baseline before first vaccination. The vaccinee samples were drawn from two UK trials, COV001 and COV002, one of which was a single-blind randomized controlled phase 2/3 trial testing AZD1222 (ChAdOx1 nCoV-19) in healthy adults. Trial participant PBMC samples were collected at day 0 and day 28 after the second dose for TCRbeta chain sequencing. The junction shows trimming of 0 bases on V and 3 bases on J, plus 15 bases between the germline ends. Sequences KGHSH (CDR1) and LQKENI (CDR2) are obtained from the germline V gene. From the cysteine up to the phenylalanine, the CDR3 has a length of 16 residues. Only the CDR3 DNA stays, 48 bases, in frame from base 1.

The source material was peripheral blood, sampled on day 0 of AZD1222 vaccination. This receptor chain uses TRBV18 and TRBJ2-7; TRBD1 is possibly the D segment (7 matching bases). This TCR was recovered from an adult in good health. The CDR3: CASSPPRQGGHYEQYF. The sequenced DNA is TGTGCCAGCTCACCACCGCGGCAGGGGGGCCACTACGAGCAGTACTTC.